These 9 T cell receptor beta chains were sequenced from one sample in a study of glioma-infiltrating T cells after dendritic cell vaccination. Only in-frame clones appear in the TCRdb table, and some are missing; sequencing was by immunoSEQ multiplex PCR. The table includes 65,000 to 90,000 clones, roughly 82% detected once. This material consisted of blood, taken before dendritic cell vaccination. The receptors come from a human donor with glioblastoma.

This chain joins TRBV6-5 and TRBJ2-1; 8 nucleotides align to TRBD1. The germline V gene encodes CDR1 MNHEY and CDR2 SVGAGI. The CDR3 runs to 15 residues. V shed 5 bases, J shed 0 bases, and the junction held 3 bases outside the gene matches. The CDR3 region has the DNA TGTGCCAGCAGTAACAGGGGGTTCTCCTACAATGAGCAGTTCTTC. Protein: CASSNRGFSYNEQFF.

This chain connects TRBV2 to TRBJ2-5; D is perhaps TRBD1 (6 bases). The germline V and J ends were trimmed by 7 bases and 2 bases, with 14 bases remaining between them. There are 14 residues in the CDR3. Per germline, CDR1 SNHLY and CDR2 FYNNEI. The CDR3, as DNA: TGTGCCAGCAACCGGGACAACAGACAAGAGACCCAGTACTTC. Its protein is CASNRDNRQETQYF. The whole variable domain, filled in from reference TRBV2 and TRBJ2-5, reads EPEVTQTPSHQVTQMGQEVILRCVPISNHLYFYWYRQILGQKVEFLVSFYNNEISEKSEIFDDQFSVERPDGSNFTLKIRSTKLEDSAMYFCASNRDNRQETQYFGPGTRLLVL.

The chain carries TRBV19 and TRBJ2-3; 7 positions agree with TRBD1. The CDR3 extends over 15 amino acids. Germline V CDR1 and CDR2: LNHDA, SQIVND (reference sequence). Unmatched junction bases numbered 8, after V lost 7 bases and J lost 1 base. CDR3 amino acids: CASNFGGTGTDTQYF. CDR3 coding DNA: TGTGCCAGTAATTTTGGTGGGACAGGCACAGATACGCAGTATTTT.

CDR3 DNA: TGTGCCAGCAGCTCGCTAGGCGACAATGAGCAGTTCTTC. Its protein is CASSSLGDNEQFF. This chain uses TRBV7-2 with TRBJ2-1; no clear D. Germline loops: CDR1 SGHTA, CDR2 FQGNSA. Trimming shortened V by 4 bases and J by 5 bases, and 9 bases separated the two germline ends. The CDR3 loop spans 13 amino acids.

The chain combines TRBV19 with TRBJ2-7; 13 nucleotides match TRBD2. V shed 6 bases, J shed 4 bases, and the junction held 12 bases outside the gene matches. The CDR3 extends over 17 amino acids. Germline-derived CDR1 and CDR2 are LNHDA and SQIVND (reference sequence). CDR3 nucleotides: TGTGCCAGTAGCCCGACGACCGGGACTAGCGGGGTGTACGAGCAGTACTTC. Amino acids: CASSPTTGTSGVYEQYF.

The chain recombines TRBV6-5 with TRBJ2-2; tentative D call: TRBD1 (6 bases). The germline gives CDR1 MNHEY, CDR2 SVGAGI. The V and J ends lost 7 bases and 4 bases respectively, with 13 bases between them. The CDR3 loop spans 14 amino acids. The chain's CDR3 is CASKIGGVTGELFF. The CDR3 region has the DNA TGTGCCAGCAAAATAGGGGGTGTCACCGGGGAGCTGTTTTTT.

This clone has a single count. The chain recombines TRBV28 with TRBJ1-5; weak D call: TRBD1 (6 bases). V shed 3 bases and J shed 6 bases, with 15 bases lying between them. This CDR3 region has 15 residues. Germline V lookup: CDR1 MDHEN, CDR2 SYDVKM. As DNA, the CDR3 is TGTGCCAGCAGTTTGAGTACAGGGAGAGGTCAGCCCCAGCATTTT. Translation gives CASSLSTGRGQPQHF.

The genes are TRBV9 and TRBJ2-3, with TRBD2 matching 7 bases. Germline V gene sequence: CDR1 SGDLS, CDR2 YYNGEE. The CDR3 loop spans 19 amino acids. The junction had 17 bases not matched to a gene; V was cut back by 0 bases and J by 4 bases. DNA of the CDR3: TGTGCCAGCAGCGTAGGTGCCCCAGGGTTTGGGGGAGGGGCAGATACGCAGTATTTT. Translated: CASSVGAPGFGGGADTQYF. The whole variable domain, filled in from reference TRBV9 and TRBJ2-3, reads DSGVTQTPKHLITATGQRVTLRCSPRSGDLSVYWYQQSLDQGLQFLIQYYNGEERAKGNILERFSAQQFPDLHSELNLSSLELGDSALYFCASSVGAPGFGGGADTQYFGPGTRLTVL.

V usage is TRBV6-1 and J usage is TRBJ1-5; D not certain. Looked up from germline, CDR1 is MNHNS and CDR2 is SASEGT. V lost 4 bases and J 2 bases, leaving 12 bases between the germline ends. This CDR3 contains 15 residues. This chain's CDR3 is CASSVVFGGNQPQHF. CDR3 bases: TGTGCCAGCAGTGTTGTTTTCGGAGGCAATCAGCCCCAGCATTTT.